The 20 T cell receptor beta chains in this list originate from one sample, sequenced in a study of blood T cell repertoires in COVID-19. The method was immunoSEQ multiplex PCR; TCRdb's version includes in-frame clones alone and lacks a portion of them. The data show 200,000 to 250,000 clones, around 80% seen once. Source material: peripheral blood. The receptor source for this set is a woman between 65 and 79 years old with acute or convalescent COVID-19.

The rearrangement uses TRBV9 and TRBJ2-5; TRBD2 might be the D (7 bases). This CDR3 spans 15 amino acids. The V gene's germline CDR1 is SGDLS and CDR2 YYNGEE. Trimming took 2 bases from V and 5 from J, leaving 16 bases between them. CDR3 in amino acids: CASSVTGGRLETQYF. In DNA form, the CDR3 reads TGTGCCAGCAGCGTGACGGGGGGCCGTCTGGAGACCCAGTACTTC.

V usage is TRBV20-1 and J usage is TRBJ2-7, with D perhaps matching TRBD2 (5 bases). The CDR3 extends over 13 amino acids. The germline V gene has CDR1 DFQATT and CDR2 SNEGSKA (reference sequence). The ends were cut back, 3 bases at V and 5 bases at J, with 14 bases in the middle. The CDR3 sequence: CSASRTGSNEQYV. DNA of the CDR3: TGCAGTGCTAGTAGAACGGGGAGCAACGAGCAGTACGTC.

The rearrangement joins TRBV19 to TRBJ2-3; the D is unclear. The CDR3 runs 15 residues. Germline CDR1 and CDR2: LNHDA and SQIVND (reference sequence). The V gene lost 5 bases and the J gene lost 1 base, with 13 bases spanning the gap. The CDR3 spells CASSVSRAGTDTQYF. CDR3 bases: TGTGCCAGTAGTGTCTCCCGCGCGGGCACAGATACGCAGTATTTT.

The rearrangement uses TRBV7-2 and TRBJ2-4, with 9 bases identical to TRBD1. After removal of 5 bases from V and 0 bases from J, the junction contained 5 bases not matched to a gene. The CDR3 is made up of 16 amino acids. The germline V gene encodes CDR1 SGHTA and CDR2 FQGNSA. The CDR3 protein is CASSPGQGLAKNIQYF. CDR3 in DNA: TGTGCCAGCAGCCCCGGACAGGGGTTAGCCAAAAACATTCAGTACTTC. Filled out from reference TRBV7-2 and TRBJ2-4, the complete variable domain reads GAGVSQSPSNKVTEKGKDVELRCDPISGHTALYWYRQSLGQGLEFLIYFQGNSAPDKSGLPSDRFSAERTGGSVSTLTIQRTQQEDSAVYLCASSPGQGLAKNIQYFGAGTRLSVL.

This clone was recorded only once. The J gene is TRBJ2-1, the V gene TRBV24-1; 11 nucleotides align to TRBD2. V lost 3 bases to trimming and J lost 6 bases; unmatched junction nucleotides: 3. This CDR3 has 15 residues. Germline V gene sequence: CDR1 KGHDR, CDR2 SFDVKD. CDR3 protein: CATSDPGTSGNEQFF. In DNA form, the CDR3 reads TGTGCCACCAGTGATCCCGGGACTAGCGGCAATGAGCAGTTCTTC.

The chain carries TRBV7-2 and TRBJ2-3, with 11 bases lining up with TRBD2. CDR3 length: 18 residues. Trimming cost V 3 bases and J 0 bases; bases outside gene matches: 8. The germline CDR1 and CDR2 sequences are SGHTA and FQGNSA. The CDR3 nucleotides are TGTGCCAGCAGCTTTAGCGGGGGGGCGTTGGGGAGCACAGATACGCAGTATTTT. Its protein product is CASSFSGGALGSTDTQYF.

The count of this clone is one. J is TRBJ2-2 and V is TRBV7-9; 8 bases map to TRBD1. CDR3 size: 16 residues. Trimming took 5 bases from V and 2 from J; bases not matched to a gene: 7. Germline-derived CDR1 and CDR2 are SEHNR and FQNEAQ (reference sequence). CDR3 residues: CASSHHRGTNTGELFF. The CDR3 DNA sequence: TGTGCCAGCAGCCACCACAGGGGGACAAACACCGGGGAGCTGTTTTTT.

The chain joins TRBV6-5 to TRBJ2-5, with TRBD2 matching over 11 bases. The V gene end was trimmed by 2 bases and the J gene end by 2 bases; junction bases not matched to a gene: 4. Looked up from germline, CDR1 is MNHEY and CDR2 is SVGAGI. The CDR3 is 16 residues long. CDR3 sequence (DNA): TGTGCCAGCAGTTACACCGGGACTAGCGGACAAGAGACCCAGTACTTC. Amino acid sequence: CASSYTGTSGQETQYF.

This clone has a single count. The chain couples TRBV12-3 or TRBV12-4 to TRBJ1-2; possible D gene TRBD1, 5 bases. V lost 2 bases and J 5 bases, leaving 9 bases between the germline ends. The CDR3 covers 13 residues. In nucleotides, the CDR3 is TGTGCCAGCAGTTTATCCGACAGATATGGCTACACCTTC. Protein product: CASSLSDRYGYTF.

Only a few counts were recorded for this clone. The chain has TRBV7-9 and TRBJ1-5; 7 bases map to TRBD1. The CDR3 contains 15 residues. Germline values: CDR1 SEHNR, CDR2 FQNEAQ (reference sequence). V lost 5 bases and J lost 7; bases outside the gene matches: 11. The CDR3 spells CASSTHLTGAQPQHF. In DNA, the CDR3 is TGTGCCAGCAGCACTCACCTCACAGGGGCCCAGCCCCAGCATTTT.

This clone was detected once. The J gene is TRBJ1-6, the V gene TRBV6-6; TRBD1 might be the D (6 bases). V was cut by 9 bases and J by 6 bases, with 18 bases left in between. Per germline, CDR1 MNHNY and CDR2 SVGAGI (reference sequence). The CDR3 covers 15 residues. The CDR3 region has the DNA TGTGCCAGTTTACAGGGAGGGCGGGGTAATTCACCCCTCCACTTT. Encoded protein: CASLQGGRGNSPLHF.

This clone was seen more than once but under ten times. The V and J genes are TRBV14 and TRBJ2-5; 10 nucleotides line up with TRBD2. The CDR3 is 16 residues long. Germline V CDR1 and CDR2: SGHDN, FVKESK. V was clipped by 1 base and J by 5 bases; unmatched bases: 7. Written as DNA, the CDR3 is TGTGCCAGCAGCCAAGGGGGCACTAGCGGGGCGGAGACCCAGTACTTC. This gives the protein CASSQGGTSGAETQYF.

The chain is built from TRBV6-1 and TRBJ1-2, with D tentatively TRBD1 (5 bases). CDR1 MNHNS and CDR2 SASEGT come from the germline V gene. CDR3 length: 15 amino acids. Trimming took off 1 base at V and 0 bases at J, with 9 bases between the two ends. The CDR3 bases are TGTGCCAGCAGTGAAGACAGGCCACCTAACTATGGCTACACCTTC. Amino acids: CASSEDRPPNYGYTF.

The rearrangement joins TRBV5-1 to TRBJ2-2; D is possibly TRBD2 (7 bases). The CDR3 has 16 amino acids. CDR1 is SGHRS, CDR2 YFSETQ, per germline. V lost 0 bases and J lost 4, with 13 bases in between. In nucleotides, the CDR3 is TGCGCCAGCAGCTTGGAGGGGGGGCTTGGCACCGGGGAGCTGTTTTTT. Translated: CASSLEGGLGTGELFF.

The V and J genes are TRBV12-2 and TRBJ1-1; the table names TRBD1, a call not compared with the DNA. TRBV12-2 is tagged as a pseudogene. The CDR3 covers 15 residues. For the CDR3, the DNA is TGTGCAAGTCGCTTAGGCGGTGAAGGTAGGGGTGAAGCTTTCTTT. Protein product: CASRLGGEGRGEAFF.

The chain joins TRBV3-1 (or the pseudogene TRBV3-2) to TRBJ2-4; D may be TRBD1 (6 bases). The germline V gene encodes CDR1 LGHDT and CDR2 YNNKEL (reference sequence). Trimming pared 1 base from V and 6 bases from J, leaving 10 bases between. CDR3 size: 14 residues. This CDR3 reads CASSQVQGLNIQYF. The CDR3 bases are TGTGCCAGCAGCCAAGTGCAGGGGTTAAACATTCAGTACTTC.

This chain connects TRBV10-3 to TRBJ1-3; TRBD1 matches 7 bases. The V gene end was trimmed by 6 bases and the J gene end by 1 base; junction bases not matched to a gene: 18. The CDR3 consists of 19 residues. Germline assignment: CDR1 ENHRY and CDR2 SYGVKD. The CDR3 DNA sequence: TGTGCCATCAGCAGCTCTTCCTCTACCGGGACAGCATCTGGAAACACCATATATTTT. Amino acid sequence: CAISSSSSTGTASGNTIYF.

This clone has a handful of counts. V is TRBV6-5 and J is TRBJ1-2, with TRBD1 matching 7 bases. Germline CDR1 reads MNHEY; CDR2 reads SVGAGI. CDR3 length: 13 residues. J was trimmed by 3 bases and V by 7 bases; bases with no gene match: 5. The CDR3 bases are TGTGCCAGCACGGACAGGATGGACTATGGCTACACCTTC. Translation gives CASTDRMDYGYTF.

The chain employs TRBV6-6 and TRBJ2-2, with 8 bases identical to TRBD1. The V gene end was trimmed by 2 bases and the J gene end by 3 bases; junction bases not matched to a gene: 5. The CDR3 is 16 residues long. Germline CDR1 reads MNHNY; CDR2 reads SVGAGI (reference sequence). CDR3 amino acids: CASSYPMTGDTGELFF. The CDR3 nucleotides read TGTGCCAGCAGTTACCCCATGACAGGGGACACCGGGGAGCTGTTTTTT.

The V call is TRBV19, the J call TRBJ1-1, with D possibly being TRBD1 (6 bases). This CDR3 has 14 residues. The germline V and J ends were trimmed by 2 bases and 3 bases, with 10 bases remaining between them. Germline V CDR1 and CDR2: LNHDA, SQIVND (reference sequence). For the CDR3, the DNA is TGTGCCAGTAGTATACAAACAGGGTACACTGAAGCTTTCTTT. Amino acids: CASSIQTGYTEAFF.